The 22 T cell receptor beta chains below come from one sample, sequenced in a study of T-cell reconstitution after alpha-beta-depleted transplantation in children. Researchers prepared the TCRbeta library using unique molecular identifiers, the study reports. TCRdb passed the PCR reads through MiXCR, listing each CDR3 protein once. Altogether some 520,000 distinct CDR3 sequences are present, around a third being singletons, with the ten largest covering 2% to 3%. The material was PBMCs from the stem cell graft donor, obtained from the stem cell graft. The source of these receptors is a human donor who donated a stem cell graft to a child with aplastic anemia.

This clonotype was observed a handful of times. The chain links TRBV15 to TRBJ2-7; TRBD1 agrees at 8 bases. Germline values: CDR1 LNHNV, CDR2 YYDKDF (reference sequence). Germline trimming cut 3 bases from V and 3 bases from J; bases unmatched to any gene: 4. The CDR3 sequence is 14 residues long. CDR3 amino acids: CATSRDRVGYEQYV. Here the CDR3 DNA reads TGTGCCACCAGCAGGGACAGGGTCGGCTACGAGCAGTACGTC.

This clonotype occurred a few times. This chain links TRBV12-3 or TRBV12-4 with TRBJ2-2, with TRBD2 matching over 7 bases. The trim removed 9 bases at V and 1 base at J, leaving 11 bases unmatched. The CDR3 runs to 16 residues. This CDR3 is CASLFTSARNTGELFF. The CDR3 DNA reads TGTGCCAGTCTATTTACTAGCGCCCGGAACACCGGGGAGCTGTTTTTT.

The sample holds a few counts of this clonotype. This CDR3 is CASSQGTGGQETQYF. The DNA for the CDR3 is TGCGCCAGCAGCCAAGGCACAGGGGGCCAAGAGACCCAGTACTTC. This sequence joins TRBV4-3 and TRBJ2-5, with 8 positions matching TRBD1. This CDR3 is 15 amino acids long. Germline V lookup: CDR1 LGHNA, CDR2 YSLEER. V dropped 1 base and J dropped 1; count of bases not matched to a gene: 2.

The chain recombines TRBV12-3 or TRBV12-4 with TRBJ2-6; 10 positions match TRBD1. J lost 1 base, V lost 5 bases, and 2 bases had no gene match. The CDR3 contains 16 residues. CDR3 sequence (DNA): TGTGCCAGCAGTCCGGGACAGGGGTCTGGGGCCAACGTCCTGACTTTC. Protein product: CASSPGQGSGANVLTF.

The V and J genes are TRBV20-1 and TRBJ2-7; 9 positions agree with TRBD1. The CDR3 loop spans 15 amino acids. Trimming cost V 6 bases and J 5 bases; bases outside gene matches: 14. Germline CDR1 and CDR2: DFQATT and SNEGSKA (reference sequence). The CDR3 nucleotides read TGCAGTGCGATGAACCTCGGGACAGGGCCACACGAGCAGTACTTC. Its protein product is CSAMNLGTGPHEQYF.

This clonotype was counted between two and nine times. As DNA, the CDR3 is TGTGCCAGCAGCTTAGATCGCGCGGGGGGGACCCGGGGTGAGCAGTTCTTC. Translation: CASSLDRAGGTRGEQFF. The J gene is TRBJ2-1, the V gene TRBV11-2, with 9 bases fitting TRBD2. Germline CDR1 is SGHAT and CDR2 is FQNNGV. CDR3 length equals 17 residues. The V and J ends lost 0 bases and 9 bases, in that order; junction bases with no gene match: 12.

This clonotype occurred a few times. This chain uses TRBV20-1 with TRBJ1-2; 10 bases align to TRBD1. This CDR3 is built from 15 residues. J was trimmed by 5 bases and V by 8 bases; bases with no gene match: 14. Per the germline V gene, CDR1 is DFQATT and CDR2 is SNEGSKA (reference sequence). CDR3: CSPKRDRGAGYGYTF. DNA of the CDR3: TGCAGTCCCAAACGGGACAGGGGAGCAGGGTATGGCTACACCTTC.

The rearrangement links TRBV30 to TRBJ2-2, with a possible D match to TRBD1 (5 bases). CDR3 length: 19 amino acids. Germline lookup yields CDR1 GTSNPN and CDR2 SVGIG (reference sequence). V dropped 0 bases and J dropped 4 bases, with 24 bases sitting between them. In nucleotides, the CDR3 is TGTGCCTGGAGTGTACAGGTTGTCCGCACGGGCGTATTCACCGGGGAGCTGTTTTTT. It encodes CAWSVQVVRTGVFTGELFF.

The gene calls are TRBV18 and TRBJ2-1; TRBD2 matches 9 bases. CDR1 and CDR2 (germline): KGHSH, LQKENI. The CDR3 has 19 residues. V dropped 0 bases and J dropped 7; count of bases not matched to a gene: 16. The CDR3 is CASSPPVREGLRLRNEQFF. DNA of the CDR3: TGTGCCAGCTCACCACCGGTGCGGGAGGGCCTCAGGTTGCGGAATGAGCAGTTCTTC. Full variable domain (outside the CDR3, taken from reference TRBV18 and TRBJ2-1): NAGVMQNPRHLVRRRGQEARLRCSPMKGHSHVYWYRQLPEEGLKFMVYLQKENIIDESGMPKERFSAEFPKEGPSILRIQQVVRGDSAAYFCASSPPVREGLRLRNEQFFGPGTRLTVL.

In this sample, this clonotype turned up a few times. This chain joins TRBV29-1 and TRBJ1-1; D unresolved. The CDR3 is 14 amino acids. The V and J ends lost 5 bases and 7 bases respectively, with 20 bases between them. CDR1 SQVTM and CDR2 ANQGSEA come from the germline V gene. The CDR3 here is CSVRTEGSWGEAFF. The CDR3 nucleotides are TGCAGCGTTAGAACCGAGGGATCCTGGGGTGAAGCTTTCTTT.

The CDR3 nucleotides are TGTGCCAGCTCACCACCCTACGGGGGCAATGGCTACACCTTC. This sequence encodes CASSPPYGGNGYTF. V usage is TRBV18 and J usage is TRBJ1-2; TRBD1 might be the D (6 bases). V was pared by 0 bases and J by 6 bases, with 11 bases between. CDR3 length equals 14 residues. CDR1 is KGHSH and CDR2 is LQKENI in the germline V gene.

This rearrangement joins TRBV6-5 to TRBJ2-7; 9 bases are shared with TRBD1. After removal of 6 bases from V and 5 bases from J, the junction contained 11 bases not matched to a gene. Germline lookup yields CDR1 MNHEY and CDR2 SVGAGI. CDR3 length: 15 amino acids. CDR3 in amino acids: CASSSRQGVFHEQYV. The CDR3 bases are TGTGCCAGCAGCTCTCGACAGGGGGTTTTCCACGAGCAGTACGTC.

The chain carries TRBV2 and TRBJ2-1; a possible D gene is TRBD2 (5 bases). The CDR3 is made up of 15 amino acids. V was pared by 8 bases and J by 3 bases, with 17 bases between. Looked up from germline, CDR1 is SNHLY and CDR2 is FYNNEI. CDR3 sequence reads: CASGHGNQVYNEQFF. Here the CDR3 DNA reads TGTGCCAGCGGGCACGGGAACCAGGTCTACAATGAGCAGTTCTTC.

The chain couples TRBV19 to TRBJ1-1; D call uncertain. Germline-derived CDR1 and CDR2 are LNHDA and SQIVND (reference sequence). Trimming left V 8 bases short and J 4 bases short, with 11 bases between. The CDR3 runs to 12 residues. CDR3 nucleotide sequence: TGTGCCAGTGCGAGGGTGGGCACTGAAGCTTTCTTT. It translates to CASARVGTEAFF.

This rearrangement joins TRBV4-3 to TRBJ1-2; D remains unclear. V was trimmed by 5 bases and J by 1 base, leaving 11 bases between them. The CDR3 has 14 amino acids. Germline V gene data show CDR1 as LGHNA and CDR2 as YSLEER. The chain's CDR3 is CASSLTQNNYGYTF. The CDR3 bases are TGCGCCAGCAGCTTAACACAAAATAACTATGGCTACACCTTC.

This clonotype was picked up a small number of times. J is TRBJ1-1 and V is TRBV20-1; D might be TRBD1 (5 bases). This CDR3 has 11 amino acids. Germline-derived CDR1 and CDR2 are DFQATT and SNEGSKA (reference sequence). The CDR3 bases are TGCAGGATCTCCCCGGGGCGAGAAGCTTTCTTT. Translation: CRISPGREAFF.

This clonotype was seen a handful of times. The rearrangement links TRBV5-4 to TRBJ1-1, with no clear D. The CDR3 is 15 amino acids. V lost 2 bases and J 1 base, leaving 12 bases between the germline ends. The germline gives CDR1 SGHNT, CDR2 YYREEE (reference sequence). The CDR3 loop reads CASSFIGSGNTEAFF. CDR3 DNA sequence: TGTGCCAGCAGCTTTATCGGCTCGGGGAACACTGAAGCTTTCTTT.

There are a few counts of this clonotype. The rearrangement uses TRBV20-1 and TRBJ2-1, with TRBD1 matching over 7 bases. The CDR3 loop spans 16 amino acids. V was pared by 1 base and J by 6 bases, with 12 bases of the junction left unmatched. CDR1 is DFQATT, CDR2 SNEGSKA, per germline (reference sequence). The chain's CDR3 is CSARGETGYYSNEQFF. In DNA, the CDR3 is TGCAGTGCTAGAGGAGAGACAGGGTACTATTCCAATGAGCAGTTCTTC.

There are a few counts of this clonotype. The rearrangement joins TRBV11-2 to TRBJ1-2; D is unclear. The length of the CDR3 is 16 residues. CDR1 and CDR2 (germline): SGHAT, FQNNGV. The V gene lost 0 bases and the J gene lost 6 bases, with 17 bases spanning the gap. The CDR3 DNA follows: TGTGCCAGCAGCTTAGATCCCGTTCCTGACCGGGATGGCTACACCTTC. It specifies CASSLDPVPDRDGYTF. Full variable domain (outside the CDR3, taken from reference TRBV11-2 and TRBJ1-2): EAGVAQSPRYKIIEKRQSVAFWCNPISGHATLYWYQQILGQGPKLLIQFQNNGVVDDSQLPKDRFSAERLKGVDSTLKIQPAKLEDSAVYLCASSLDPVPDRDGYTFGSGTRLTVV.

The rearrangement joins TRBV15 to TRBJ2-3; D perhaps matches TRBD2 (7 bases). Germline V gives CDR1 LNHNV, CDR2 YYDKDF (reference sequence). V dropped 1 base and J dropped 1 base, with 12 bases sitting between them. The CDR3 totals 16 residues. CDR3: CATSRVWEGGTDTQYF. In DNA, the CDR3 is TGTGCCACCAGCAGAGTATGGGAGGGGGGCACAGATACGCAGTATTTT.

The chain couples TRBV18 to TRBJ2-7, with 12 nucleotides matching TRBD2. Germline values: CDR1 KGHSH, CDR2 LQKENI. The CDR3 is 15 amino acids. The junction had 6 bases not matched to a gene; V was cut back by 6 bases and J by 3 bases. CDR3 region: CASSLPTSGSYEQYF. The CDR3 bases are TGTGCCAGCTCTTTACCGACTAGCGGGAGCTACGAGCAGTACTTC.

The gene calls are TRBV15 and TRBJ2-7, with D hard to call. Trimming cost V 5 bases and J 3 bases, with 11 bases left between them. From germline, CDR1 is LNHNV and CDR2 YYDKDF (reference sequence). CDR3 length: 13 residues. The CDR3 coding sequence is TGTGCCACCAGCCCCGGGCTTTTCTACGAGCAGTACTTC. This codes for CATSPGLFYEQYF.